The 25 T cell receptor beta chains listed next were all sequenced from one sample in a study of molecular identifiers for immune sequencing clone quantification. TCRdb reprocessed the PCR reads via MiXCR and lists one record per CDR3 protein. The sample has about 300,000 distinct CDR3 sequences; about 21% are singletons. Material for sequencing was naive CD8+ T cells from blood, with Jurkat cell RNA spiked in. Regarding subset: FACS-sorted CD8+CD4-CCR7+CD45RA+ naive T cells. Source of these receptors: a human donor in good health. Some libraries in this study had Jurkat cell RNA spiked in.

As to this clonotype: Germline is not matched at one junction end, which may reflect a read error. The chain is built from TRBV6-2 or TRBV6-3 and TRBJ1-1; 8 nucleotides align to TRBD1. CDR3 length: 16 residues. CDR1 MNHEY and CDR2 SVGEGT come from the germline V gene. The DNA of the CDR3 is TGTGTCAGCGGCCCCGGACAGGGCCAAGGATACACTGAAGCTTTCTTT. Translating it yields CVSGPGQGQGYTEAFF.

The chain joins TRBV20-1 to TRBJ2-7; D perhaps matches TRBD1 (6 bases). Trimming shortened V by 1 base and J by 6 bases, and 19 bases separated the two germline ends. CDR3 length: 15 residues. The germline gives CDR1 DFQATT, CDR2 SNEGSKA (reference sequence). The CDR3 here is CSARVGGLRLGEQYF. As DNA, the CDR3 is TGCAGTGCTAGAGTTGGGGGCCTGAGGTTGGGCGAGCAGTACTTC.

About this clonotype: A read error may explain this, as a much larger clone is one base away. The CDR3 DNA is TGTGCCAGCGGCTTTACAGGGACCGAAGCTTTCTTT. This translates into CASGFTGTEAFF. This chain uses TRBV7-9 with TRBJ1-1; possibly TRBD1 for D (6 bases). The CDR3 extends over 12 amino acids. CDR1 and CDR2 from the germline V gene are SEHNR and FQNEAQ (reference sequence).

This clonotype was observed at least ten times. The chain has TRBV7-9 and TRBJ2-3; 8 bases align to TRBD1. The CDR3 has 14 residues. Trimming at V came to 1 base and at J to 3 bases, leaving 0 bases not matched to a gene. Germline CDR1 is SEHNR and CDR2 is FQNEAQ (reference sequence). DNA of the CDR3: TGTGCCAGCAGCTTAGGGACAGGGACAGATACGCAGTATTTT. Protein product: CASSLGTGTDTQYF.

Remarks on this clonotype: This may stem from a read error, because a much larger clone lies one nucleotide away. The J gene is TRBJ2-1, the V gene TRBV20-1; 9 nucleotides align to TRBD2. This CDR3 comprises 14 residues. V lost 5 bases to trimming and J lost 12 bases; unmatched junction nucleotides: 14. CDR1 and CDR2 from the germline V gene are DFQATT and SNEGSKA (reference sequence). CDR3 bases: TGCAGTGCTTCCGATAGCGGGAGTTTCGATGGGCAGTTCTTC. This codes for CSASDSGSFDGQFF.

The chain carries TRBV5-3 and TRBJ1-2; 7 bases match TRBD1. TRBV5-3 is filed as an ORF, its function uncertain. CDR3 length equals 15 residues. V dropped 8 bases and J dropped 7; count of bases not matched to a gene: 17. This CDR3 is CASSLGQETGCGYTF. The CDR3 nucleotides read TGTGCCAGCAGCCTCGGACAGGAAACGGGCTGTGGCTACACCTTC.

The chain recombines TRBV19 with TRBJ2-3; perhaps D is TRBD1 or TRBD2 (5 bases each). CDR1 and CDR2 (germline): LNHDA, SQIVND (reference sequence). V was clipped by 1 base and J by 1 base, with 12 bases between them. The CDR3 has 16 residues. Here the CDR3 DNA reads TGTGCCAGTAGTATAGGTACGAGAGGGGGCACAGATACGCAGTATTTT. This sequence encodes CASSIGTRGGTDTQYF. Supplemented by reference TRBV19 and TRBJ2-3, the full variable domain reads DGGITQSPKYLFRKEGQNVTLSCEQNLNHDAMYWYRQDPGQGLRLIYYSQIVNDFQKGDIAEGYSVSREKKESFPLTVTSAQKNPTAFYLCASSIGTRGGTDTQYFGPGTRLTVL.

This clonotype has at least ten counts. The rearrangement joins TRBV4-3 to TRBJ2-7; the match to TRBD2 covers 10 bases. J gave up 2 bases and V 4 bases, and 5 bases lay outside the gene matches. Germline values: CDR1 LGHNA, CDR2 YSLEER. CDR3 size: 15 residues. The DNA of the CDR3 is TGCGCCAGCAGCCTAGGACTAGCGGTAACCTACGAGCAGTACTTC. Translation: CASSLGLAVTYEQYF.

This clonotype was counted many times. The J gene is TRBJ1-3, the V gene TRBV28; D may be TRBD1 (6 bases). Germline CDR1 and CDR2: MDHEN and SYDVKM. The CDR3 contains 15 residues. The germline V and J ends were trimmed by 2 bases and 4 bases, with 12 bases remaining between them. The chain's CDR3 is CASSLRGLEGNTIYF. The CDR3 DNA sequence: TGTGCCAGCAGTTTACGGGGGCTGGAGGGAAACACCATATATTTT.

The gene calls are TRBV9 and TRBJ2-5, with 7 bases matching TRBD2. The CDR3 is 16 residues long. Germline V gives CDR1 SGDLS, CDR2 YYNGEE. V shed 0 bases and J 7 bases; nucleotides not matched to a gene: 12. The CDR3 reads CASSVVAGPSGGTQYF. CDR3 nucleotides: TGTGCCAGCAGCGTAGTGGCAGGGCCCTCGGGGGGGACCCAGTACTTC.

The table lists this clonotype with many counts. The CDR3 sequence is CASKGGKRSNGDTQYF. The DNA of the CDR3 is TGTGCCAGCAAGGGAGGTAAGCGGTCCAACGGAGATACGCAGTATTTT. This chain links TRBV6-2 or TRBV6-3 with TRBJ2-3; tentatively, D is TRBD2 (6 bases). The CDR3 covers 16 residues. Germline V CDR1 and CDR2: MNHEY, SVGEGT. The V gene lost 7 bases and the J gene lost 5 bases, with 22 bases spanning the gap.

This clonotype was seen many times. The J gene is TRBJ2-1, the V gene TRBV13, with D perhaps matching TRBD1 (5 bases). Germline lookup yields CDR1 PRHDT and CDR2 FYEKMQ (reference sequence). This CDR3 comprises 16 residues. V lost 5 bases and J 0 bases, leaving 14 bases between the germline ends. CDR3 nucleotides: TGTGCCAGCAGCCAACCAGGGTTAAGCTCCTACAATGAGCAGTTCTTC. Amino acids: CASSQPGLSSYNEQFF.

A note on this clonotype: A much bigger clone sits one base away, suggesting this may be a read error. This rearrangement joins TRBV7-8 to TRBJ1-5; no clear D gene. V shed 1 base and J shed 7 bases, with 17 bases lying between them. This CDR3 is 16 amino acids long. Per germline, CDR1 SGHVS and CDR2 FQNEAQ. CDR3 nucleotide sequence: TGTGCCAGCAGCTTAGTTCTCGACCCTCCGGGGCAGCCCCAGCATTTT. Its translation: CASSLVLDPPGQPQHF.

Ten or more counts support this clonotype. This chain links TRBV4-3 with TRBJ2-1, with 9 positions matching TRBD2. The length of the CDR3 is 16 residues. Germline V CDR1 and CDR2: LGHNA, YSLEER. Losses at the gene ends were 2 bases for V and 9 bases for J; bases not matched to a gene: 11. CDR3 nucleotide sequence: TGCGCCAGCAGCCAACCCATCGGCGGGGGGGCGGTTGAGCAGTTCTTC. Protein sequence: CASSQPIGGGAVEQFF.

This clonotype was picked up a small number of times. The V and J genes are TRBV29-1 and TRBJ2-5; weak D call: TRBD2 (6 bases). Trimming took 3 bases from V and 0 from J, leaving 8 bases between them. Germline V gene sequence: CDR1 SQVTM, CDR2 ANQGSEA. The CDR3 is made up of 13 amino acids. The CDR3 sequence: CSVDWGDQETQYF. The CDR3 DNA is TGCAGCGTTGATTGGGGGGACCAAGAGACCCAGTACTTC.

The rearrangement joins TRBV27 to TRBJ2-7, with a tentative D call TRBD2 (6 bases). Per the germline V gene, CDR1 is MNHEY and CDR2 is SMNVEV (reference sequence). Trimming removed 5 bases from V and 3 bases from J, with 14 bases in between. The CDR3 extends over 14 amino acids. CDR3 coding DNA: TGTGCCAGCAGTCCCGGGAGAGTCAACTACGAGCAGTACTTC. Its translation is CASSPGRVNYEQYF.

The rearrangement joins TRBV28 to TRBJ2-5; possibly TRBD2 for D (6 bases). The CDR3 is made up of 14 amino acids. The germline V gene has CDR1 MDHEN and CDR2 SYDVKM. V was clipped by 4 bases and J by 3 bases, with 12 bases between them. As DNA, the CDR3 is TGTGCCAGCAGTTCCCGGGACTTTGAAGAGACCCAGTACTTC. It translates to CASSSRDFEETQYF.

A remark on this clonotype: Sequence at one end of the junction differs from germline and may be a read error. The chain joins TRBV5-1 to TRBJ1-1; no definite D call. CDR3 length: 14 amino acids. Per germline, CDR1 SGHRS and CDR2 YFSETQ. Here the CDR3 reads CASSLTWGNTEALF. The DNA of the CDR3 is TGCGCCAGCAGCCTTACGTGGGGTAACACTGAAGCTCTCTTT.

Ten or more counts support this clonotype. The CDR3 nucleotides are TGTGCCAGCAGCTCTTATCGCACAGATACGCAGTATTTT. This gives the protein CASSSYRTDTQYF. The chain links TRBV13 to TRBJ2-3; D gene ambiguous. V was cut by 4 bases and J by 1 base, with 6 bases left in between. The length of the CDR3 is 13 residues. CDR1 PRHDT and CDR2 FYEKMQ come from the germline V gene (reference sequence).

This clonotype showed up many times. J is TRBJ2-5 and V is TRBV4-2; the D is unclear. V lost 2 bases and J 3 bases, leaving 1 base between the germline ends. The CDR3 consists of 11 residues. Germline CDR1 and CDR2: LGHNA and YNFKEQ. CDR3 in DNA: TGTGCCAGCAGCCAAAAAGAGACCCAGTACTTC. Translated, it gives CASSQKETQYF.

Only one count was recorded for this clonotype. This likely comes from a read error, as the CDR3 has no conserved phenylalanine or tryptophan at its end. The chain is built from TRBV27 and TRBJ2-3; no reliable D call. The germline V gene has CDR1 MNHEY and CDR2 SMNVEV (reference sequence). Trimming shortened V by 6 bases and J by 0 bases, and 10 bases separated the two germline ends. The CDR3 is 14 amino acids. The CDR3 spells CASRTLESTDTQYS. The CDR3 coding sequence is TGTGCCAGCAGGACTCTGGAAAGCACAGATACGCAGTATTCT.

This clonotype was detected many times. The CDR3 here is CASSFTGFGFTEAFF. The CDR3 bases are TGTGCCAGCAGCTTCACAGGGTTCGGTTTCACTGAAGCTTTCTTT. The chain links TRBV5-4 to TRBJ1-1; possible D gene TRBD1, 6 bases. Germline-derived CDR1 and CDR2 are SGHNT and YYREEE (reference sequence). This CDR3 spans 15 amino acids. V lost 2 bases and J 4 bases, leaving 15 bases between the germline ends.

To note about this clonotype: Germline is not matched at one junction end, which may reflect a read error. V is TRBV29-1 and J is TRBJ2-4; D is uncertain. The CDR3 extends over 13 amino acids. Germline assignment: CDR1 SQVTM and CDR2 ANQGSEA. As DNA, the CDR3 is TGCAGCGTTGAACCGGGTTCTGGAAACATTCAGTATTTC. This encodes CSVEPGSGNIQYF.

This clonotype showed up many times. This chain uses TRBV11-2 with TRBJ2-1; no clear D gene. Deletions cut 1 base from V and 4 bases from J, with 8 bases between. CDR3 length equals 14 residues. Germline assignment: CDR1 SGHAT and CDR2 FQNNGV. In DNA, the CDR3 is TGTGCCAGCAGCTTAGCTCAGGATTACAATGAGCAGTTCTTC. Translation gives CASSLAQDYNEQFF.

This clonotype was observed at least ten times. The V gene is TRBV28, the J gene TRBJ2-2; tentative D call: TRBD1 (5 bases). V was clipped by 2 bases and J by 1 base, with 5 bases between them. The CDR3 runs 14 residues. CDR1 and CDR2 from the germline V gene are MDHEN and SYDVKM. CDR3 in amino acids: CASSLTGNTGELFF. The CDR3 DNA reads as TGTGCCAGCAGTTTAACAGGGAACACCGGGGAGCTGTTTTTT.